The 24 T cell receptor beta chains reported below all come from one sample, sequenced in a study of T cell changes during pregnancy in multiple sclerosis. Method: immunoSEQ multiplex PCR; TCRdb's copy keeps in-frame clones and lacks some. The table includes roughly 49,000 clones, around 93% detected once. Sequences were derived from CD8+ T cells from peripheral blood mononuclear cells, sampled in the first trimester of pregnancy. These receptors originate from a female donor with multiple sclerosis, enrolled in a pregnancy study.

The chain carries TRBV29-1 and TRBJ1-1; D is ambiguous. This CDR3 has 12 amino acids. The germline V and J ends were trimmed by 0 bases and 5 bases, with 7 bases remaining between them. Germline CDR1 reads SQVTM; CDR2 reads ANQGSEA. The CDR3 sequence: CSVEDRGTEAFF. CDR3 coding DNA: TGCAGCGTTGAAGATCGGGGAACTGAAGCTTTCTTT.

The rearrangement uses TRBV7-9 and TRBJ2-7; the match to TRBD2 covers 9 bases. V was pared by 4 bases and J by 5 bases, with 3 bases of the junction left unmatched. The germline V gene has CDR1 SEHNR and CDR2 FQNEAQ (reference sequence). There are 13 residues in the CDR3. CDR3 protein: CASSSRTSDEQYF. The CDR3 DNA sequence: TGTGCCAGCAGCTCTCGGACTAGCGACGAGCAGTACTTC.

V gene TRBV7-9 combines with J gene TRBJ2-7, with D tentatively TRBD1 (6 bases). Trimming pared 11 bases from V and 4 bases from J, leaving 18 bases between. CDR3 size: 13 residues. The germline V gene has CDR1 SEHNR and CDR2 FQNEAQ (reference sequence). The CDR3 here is CAAMGATDYEQYF. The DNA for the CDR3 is TGTGCCGCGATGGGGGCGACGGATTACGAGCAGTACTTC.

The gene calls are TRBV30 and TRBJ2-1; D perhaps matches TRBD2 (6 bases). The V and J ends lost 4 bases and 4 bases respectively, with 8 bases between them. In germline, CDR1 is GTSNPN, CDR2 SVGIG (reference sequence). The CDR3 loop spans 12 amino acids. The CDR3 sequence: CAWNGLYNEQFF. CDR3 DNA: TGTGCCTGGAATGGACTATACAATGAGCAGTTCTTC.

CDR3 residues: CASSLGGSTEAFF. CDR3 in DNA: TGTGCCAGTAGCCTGGGGGGGTCGACTGAAGCTTTCTTT. The chain has TRBV19 and TRBJ1-1; maybe TRBD1 (5 bases). Trimming left V 6 bases short and J 5 bases short, with 13 bases between. The CDR3 loop spans 13 amino acids. Germline loops: CDR1 LNHDA, CDR2 SQIVND (reference sequence).

The CDR3 DNA sequence: TGCGCCAGCAGTGGGCTGACAGGGGACGAGCAGTACTTC. It encodes CASSGLTGDEQYF. This sequence joins TRBV10-1 and TRBJ2-7, with TRBD1 identical over 8 bases. Losses at the gene ends were 4 bases for V and 5 bases for J; bases not matched to a gene: 4. The V gene's germline CDR1 is WNHNN and CDR2 SYGVQD (reference sequence). There are 13 residues in the CDR3.

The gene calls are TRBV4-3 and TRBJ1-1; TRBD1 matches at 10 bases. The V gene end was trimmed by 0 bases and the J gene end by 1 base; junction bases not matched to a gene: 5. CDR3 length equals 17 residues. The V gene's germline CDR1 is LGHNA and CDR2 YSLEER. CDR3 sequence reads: CASSQDRTGGPNTEAFF. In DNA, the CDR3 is TGCGCCAGCAGCCAAGATCGGACAGGGGGTCCGAACACTGAAGCTTTCTTT.

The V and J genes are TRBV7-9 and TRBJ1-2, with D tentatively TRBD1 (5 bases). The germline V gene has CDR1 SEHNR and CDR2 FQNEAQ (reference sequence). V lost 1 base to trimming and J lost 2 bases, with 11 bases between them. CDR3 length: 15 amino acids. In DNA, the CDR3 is TGTGCCAGCAGCTTAGTCCGGGGGTTAAACTATGGCTACACCTTC. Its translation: CASSLVRGLNYGYTF.

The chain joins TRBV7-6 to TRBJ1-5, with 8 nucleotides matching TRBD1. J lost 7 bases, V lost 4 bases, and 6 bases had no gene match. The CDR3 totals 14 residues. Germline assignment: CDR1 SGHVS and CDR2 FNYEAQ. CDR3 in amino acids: CASSSTGEGQPQHF. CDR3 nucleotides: TGTGCCAGCAGCTCGACAGGGGAGGGACAGCCCCAGCATTTT.

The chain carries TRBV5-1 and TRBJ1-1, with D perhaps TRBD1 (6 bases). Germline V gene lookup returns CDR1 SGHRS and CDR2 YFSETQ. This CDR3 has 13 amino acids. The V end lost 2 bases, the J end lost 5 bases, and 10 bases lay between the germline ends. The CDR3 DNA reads TGCGCCAGCAGCTTCTCTAGGGGGACTGAAGCTTTCTTT. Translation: CASSFSRGTEAFF.

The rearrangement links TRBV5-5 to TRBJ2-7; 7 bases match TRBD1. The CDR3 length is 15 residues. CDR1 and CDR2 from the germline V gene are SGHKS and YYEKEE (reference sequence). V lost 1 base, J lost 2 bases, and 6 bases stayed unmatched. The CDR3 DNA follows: TGTGCCAGCAGCTTGTCACTCGGGACAGCCTACGAGCAGTACTTC. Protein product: CASSLSLGTAYEQYF.

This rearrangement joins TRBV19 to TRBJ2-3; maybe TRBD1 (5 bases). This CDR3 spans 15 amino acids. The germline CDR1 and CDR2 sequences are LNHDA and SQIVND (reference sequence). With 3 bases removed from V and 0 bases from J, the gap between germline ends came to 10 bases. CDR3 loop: CASSMLTVSTDTQYF. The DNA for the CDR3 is TGTGCCAGTAGTATGCTGACAGTAAGCACAGATACGCAGTATTTT.

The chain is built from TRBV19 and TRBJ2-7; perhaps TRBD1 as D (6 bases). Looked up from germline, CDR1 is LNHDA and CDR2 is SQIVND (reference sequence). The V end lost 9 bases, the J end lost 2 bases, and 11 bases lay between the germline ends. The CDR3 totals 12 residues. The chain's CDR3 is CASSGDPYEQYF. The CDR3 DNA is TGTGCCAGCTCAGGGGACCCCTACGAGCAGTACTTC.

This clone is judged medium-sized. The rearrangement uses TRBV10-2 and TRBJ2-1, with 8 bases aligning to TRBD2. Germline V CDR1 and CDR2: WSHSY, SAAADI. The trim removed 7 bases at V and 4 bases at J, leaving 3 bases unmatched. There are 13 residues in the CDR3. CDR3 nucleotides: TGCGCCAGCAACCAGCGGGAGTACAATGAGCAGTTCTTC. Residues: CASNQREYNEQFF.

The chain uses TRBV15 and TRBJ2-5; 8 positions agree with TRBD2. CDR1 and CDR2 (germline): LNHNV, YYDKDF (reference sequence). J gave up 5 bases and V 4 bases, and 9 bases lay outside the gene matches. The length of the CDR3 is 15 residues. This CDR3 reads CATSTREGRWETQYF. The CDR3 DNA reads TGTGCCACCAGCACCCGGGAGGGTAGGTGGGAGACCCAGTACTTC.

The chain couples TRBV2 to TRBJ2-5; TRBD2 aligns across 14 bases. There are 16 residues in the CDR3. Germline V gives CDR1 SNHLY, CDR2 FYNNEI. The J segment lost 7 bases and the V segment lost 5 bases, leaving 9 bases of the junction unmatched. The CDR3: CASSTMGLAGAVTQYF. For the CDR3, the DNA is TGTGCCAGCAGTACAATGGGACTAGCGGGAGCTGTGACCCAGTACTTC.

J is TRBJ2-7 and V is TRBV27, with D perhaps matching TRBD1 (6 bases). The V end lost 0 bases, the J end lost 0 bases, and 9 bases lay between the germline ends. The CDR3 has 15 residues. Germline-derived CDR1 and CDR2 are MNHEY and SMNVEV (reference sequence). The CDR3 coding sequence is TGTGCCAGCAGTTTATCGGGGGCGAGCTCCTACGAGCAGTACTTC. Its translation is CASSLSGASSYEQYF.

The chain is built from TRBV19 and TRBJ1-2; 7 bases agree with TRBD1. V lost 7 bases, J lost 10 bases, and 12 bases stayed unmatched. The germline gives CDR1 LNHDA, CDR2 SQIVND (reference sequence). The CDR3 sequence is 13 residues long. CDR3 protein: CASTATGALDYTF. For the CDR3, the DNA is TGTGCCAGTACCGCAACAGGGGCCCTAGACTACACCTTC. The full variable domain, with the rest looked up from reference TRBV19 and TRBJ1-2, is DGGITQSPKYLFRKEGQNVTLSCEQNLNHDAMYWYRQDPGQGLRLIYYSQIVNDFQKGDIAEGYSVSREKKESFPLTVTSAQKNPTAFYLCASTATGALDYTFGSGTRLTVV.

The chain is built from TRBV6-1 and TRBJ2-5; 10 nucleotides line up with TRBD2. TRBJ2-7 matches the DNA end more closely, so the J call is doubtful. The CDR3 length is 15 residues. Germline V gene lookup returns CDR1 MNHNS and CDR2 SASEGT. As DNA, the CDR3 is TGTGCCAGCAGTGTCCTAGCGGGAGTTAACTACGAGCAGTACTTC. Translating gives CASSVLAGVNYEQYF.

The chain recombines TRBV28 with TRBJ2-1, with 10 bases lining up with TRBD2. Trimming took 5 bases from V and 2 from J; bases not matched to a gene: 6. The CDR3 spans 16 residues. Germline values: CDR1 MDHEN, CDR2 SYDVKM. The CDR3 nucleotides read TGTGCCAGCAGTATAGTAGCGGGAGGCCCCTACAATGAGCAGTTCTTC. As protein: CASSIVAGGPYNEQFF.

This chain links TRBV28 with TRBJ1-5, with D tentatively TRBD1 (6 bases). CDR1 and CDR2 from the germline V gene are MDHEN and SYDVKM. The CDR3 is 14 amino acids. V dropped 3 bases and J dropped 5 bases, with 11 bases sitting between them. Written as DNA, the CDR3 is TGTGCCAGCAGTTTCCGGCAGGGGTATCAGCCCCAGCATTTT. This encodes CASSFRQGYQPQHF.

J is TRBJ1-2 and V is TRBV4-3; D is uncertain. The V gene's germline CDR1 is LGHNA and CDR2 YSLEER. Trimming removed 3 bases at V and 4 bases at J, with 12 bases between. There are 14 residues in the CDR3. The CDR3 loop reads CASSQAASSYGYTF. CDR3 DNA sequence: TGCGCCAGCAGCCAGGCGGCCTCCAGCTATGGCTACACCTTC.

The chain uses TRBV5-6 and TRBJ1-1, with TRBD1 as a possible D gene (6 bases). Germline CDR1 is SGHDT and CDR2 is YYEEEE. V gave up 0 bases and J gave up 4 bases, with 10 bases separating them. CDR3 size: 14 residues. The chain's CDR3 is CASSLGRGATEAFF. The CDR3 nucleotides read TGTGCCAGCAGCTTGGGCAGGGGAGCCACTGAAGCTTTCTTT. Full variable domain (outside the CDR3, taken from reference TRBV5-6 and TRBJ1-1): DAGVTQSPTHLIKTRGQQVTLRCSPKSGHDTVSWYQQALGQGPQFIFQYYEEEERQRGNFPDRFSGHQFPNYSSELNVNALLLGDSALYLCASSLGRGATEAFFGQGTRLTVV.

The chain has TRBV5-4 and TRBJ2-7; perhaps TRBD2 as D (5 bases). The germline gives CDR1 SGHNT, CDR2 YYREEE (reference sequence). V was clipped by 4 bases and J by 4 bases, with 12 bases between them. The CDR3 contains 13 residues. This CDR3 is CASSPPGSYEQYF. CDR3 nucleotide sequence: TGTGCCAGCAGCCCTCCGGGGTCGTACGAGCAGTACTTC. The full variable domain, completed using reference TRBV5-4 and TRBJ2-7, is ETGVTQSPTHLIKTRGQQVTLRCSSQSGHNTVSWYQQALGQGPQFIFQYYREEENGRGNFPPRFSGLQFPNYSSELNVNALELDDSALYLCASSPPGSYEQYFGPGTRLTVT.